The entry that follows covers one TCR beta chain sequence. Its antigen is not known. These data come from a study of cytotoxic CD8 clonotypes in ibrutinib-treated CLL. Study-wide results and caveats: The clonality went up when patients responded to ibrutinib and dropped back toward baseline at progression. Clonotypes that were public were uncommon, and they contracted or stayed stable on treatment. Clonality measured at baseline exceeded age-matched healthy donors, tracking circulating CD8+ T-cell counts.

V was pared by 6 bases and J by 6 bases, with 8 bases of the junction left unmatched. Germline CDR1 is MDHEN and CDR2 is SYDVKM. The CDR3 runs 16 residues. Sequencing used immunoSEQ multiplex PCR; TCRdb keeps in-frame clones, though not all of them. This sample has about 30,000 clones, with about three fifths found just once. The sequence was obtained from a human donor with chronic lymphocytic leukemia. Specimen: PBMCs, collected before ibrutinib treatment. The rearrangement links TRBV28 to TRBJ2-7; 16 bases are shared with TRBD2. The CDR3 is CASSSGTSGRGREQYF. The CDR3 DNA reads TGTGCCAGCAGCTCCGGGACTAGCGGGAGGGGTCGCGAGCAGTACTTC.